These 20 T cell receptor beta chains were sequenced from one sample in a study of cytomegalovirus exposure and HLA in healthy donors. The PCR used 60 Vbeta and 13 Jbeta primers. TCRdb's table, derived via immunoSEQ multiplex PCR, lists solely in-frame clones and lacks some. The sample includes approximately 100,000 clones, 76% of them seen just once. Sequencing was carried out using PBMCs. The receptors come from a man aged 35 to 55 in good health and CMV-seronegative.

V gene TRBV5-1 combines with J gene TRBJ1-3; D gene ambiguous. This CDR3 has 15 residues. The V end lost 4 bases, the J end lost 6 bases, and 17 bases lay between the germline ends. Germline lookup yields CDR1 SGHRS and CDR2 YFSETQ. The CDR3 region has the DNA TGCGCCAGCAGCCCGGACGGGTACGGGGTAAACACCATATATTTT. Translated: CASSPDGYGVNTIYF.

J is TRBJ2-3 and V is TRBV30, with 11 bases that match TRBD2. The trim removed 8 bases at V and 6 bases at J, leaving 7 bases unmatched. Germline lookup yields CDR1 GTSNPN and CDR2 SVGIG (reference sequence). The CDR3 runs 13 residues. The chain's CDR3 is CARTSGGRDTQYF. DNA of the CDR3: TGTGCCCGTACTAGCGGGGGTCGGGATACGCAGTATTTT.

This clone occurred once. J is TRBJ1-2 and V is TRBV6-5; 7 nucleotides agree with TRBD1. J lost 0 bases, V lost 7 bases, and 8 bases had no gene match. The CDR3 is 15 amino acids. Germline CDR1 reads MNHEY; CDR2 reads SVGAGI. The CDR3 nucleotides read TGTGCCAGCATCCAAGGGGGCAGCCCTAACTATGGCTACACCTTC. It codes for CASIQGGSPNYGYTF.

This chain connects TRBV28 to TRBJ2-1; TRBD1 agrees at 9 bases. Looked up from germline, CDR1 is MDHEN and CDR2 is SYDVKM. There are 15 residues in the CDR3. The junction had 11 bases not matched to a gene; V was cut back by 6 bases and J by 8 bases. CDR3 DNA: TGTGCCAGCAGCCAGAATGCGGACAGGGGTGATGAGCAGTTCTTC. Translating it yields CASSQNADRGDEQFF.

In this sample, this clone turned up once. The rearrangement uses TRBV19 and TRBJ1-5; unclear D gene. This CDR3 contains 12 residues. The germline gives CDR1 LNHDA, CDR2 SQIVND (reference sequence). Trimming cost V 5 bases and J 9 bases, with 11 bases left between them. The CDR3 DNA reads TGTGCCAGTAGTCCCCCGGAGCGGCCCCAGCATTTT. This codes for CASSPPERPQHF.

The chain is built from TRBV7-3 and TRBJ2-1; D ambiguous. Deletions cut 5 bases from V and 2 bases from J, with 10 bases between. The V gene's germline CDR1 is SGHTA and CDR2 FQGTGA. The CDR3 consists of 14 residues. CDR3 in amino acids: CASSHGEAYNEQFF. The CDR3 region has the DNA TGTGCCAGCAGCCACGGTGAAGCCTACAATGAGCAGTTCTTC.

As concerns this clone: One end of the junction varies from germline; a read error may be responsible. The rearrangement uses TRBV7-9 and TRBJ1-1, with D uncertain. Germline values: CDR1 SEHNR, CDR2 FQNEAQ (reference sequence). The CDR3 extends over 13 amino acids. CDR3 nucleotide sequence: TGTTCCAGCAGCTCCCAGGTGTCCACTGAAGCTTTCTTT. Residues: CSSSSQVSTEAFF.

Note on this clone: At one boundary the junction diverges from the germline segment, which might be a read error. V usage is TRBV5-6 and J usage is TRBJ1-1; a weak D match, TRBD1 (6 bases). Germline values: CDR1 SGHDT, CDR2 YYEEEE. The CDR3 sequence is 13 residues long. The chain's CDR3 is CASTGTMNTEAFF. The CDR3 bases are TGTGCGAGCACCGGGACAATGAACACTGAAGCTTTCTTT.

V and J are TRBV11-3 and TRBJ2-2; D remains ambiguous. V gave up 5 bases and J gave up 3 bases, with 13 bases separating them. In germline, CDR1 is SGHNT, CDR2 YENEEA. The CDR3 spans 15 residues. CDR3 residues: CASSPVMSYTGELFF. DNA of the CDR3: TGTGCCAGCAGCCCTGTGATGAGCTACACCGGGGAGCTGTTTTTT.

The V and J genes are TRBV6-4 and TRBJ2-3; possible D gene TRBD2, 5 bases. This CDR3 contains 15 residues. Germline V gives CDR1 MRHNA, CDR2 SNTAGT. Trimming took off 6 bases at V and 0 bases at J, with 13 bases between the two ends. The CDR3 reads CASSERAGSTDTQYF. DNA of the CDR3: TGTGCCAGCAGCGAACGGGCGGGTAGCACAGATACGCAGTATTTT.

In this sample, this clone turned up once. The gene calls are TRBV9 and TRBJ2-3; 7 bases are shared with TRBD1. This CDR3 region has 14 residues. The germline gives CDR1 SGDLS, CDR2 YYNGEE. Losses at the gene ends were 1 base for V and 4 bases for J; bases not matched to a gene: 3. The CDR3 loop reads CASSVRQGADTQYF. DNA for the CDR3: TGTGCCAGCAGCGTAAGACAGGGAGCAGATACGCAGTATTTT.

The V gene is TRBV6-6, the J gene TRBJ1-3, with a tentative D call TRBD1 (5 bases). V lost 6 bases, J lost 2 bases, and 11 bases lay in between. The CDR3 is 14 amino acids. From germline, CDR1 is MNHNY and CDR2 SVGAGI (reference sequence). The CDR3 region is CASSRGGAGNTIYF. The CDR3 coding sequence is TGTGCCAGCAGCCGGGGCGGGGCTGGAAACACCATATATTTT.

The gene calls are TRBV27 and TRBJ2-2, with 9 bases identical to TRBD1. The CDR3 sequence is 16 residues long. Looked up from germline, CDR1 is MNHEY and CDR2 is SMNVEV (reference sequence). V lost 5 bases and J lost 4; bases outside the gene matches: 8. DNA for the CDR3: TGTGCCAGCAGTAGACAGGGGGGGCCGGGCACCGGGGAGCTGTTTTTT. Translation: CASSRQGGPGTGELFF.

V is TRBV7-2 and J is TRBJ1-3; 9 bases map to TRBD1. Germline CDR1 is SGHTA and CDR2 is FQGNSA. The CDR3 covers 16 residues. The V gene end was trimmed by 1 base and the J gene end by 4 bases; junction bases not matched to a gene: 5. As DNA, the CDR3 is TGTGCCAGCAGCTTAGACAGGGGGCGTATAGGAAACACCATATATTTT. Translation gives CASSLDRGRIGNTIYF.

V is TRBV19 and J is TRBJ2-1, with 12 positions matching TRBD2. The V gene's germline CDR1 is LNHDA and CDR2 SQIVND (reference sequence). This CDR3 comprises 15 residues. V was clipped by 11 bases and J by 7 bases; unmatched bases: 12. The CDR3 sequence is CAAGGRLAGVNEQFF. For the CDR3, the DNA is TGTGCCGCTGGGGGGAGACTAGCGGGGGTTAATGAGCAGTTCTTC.

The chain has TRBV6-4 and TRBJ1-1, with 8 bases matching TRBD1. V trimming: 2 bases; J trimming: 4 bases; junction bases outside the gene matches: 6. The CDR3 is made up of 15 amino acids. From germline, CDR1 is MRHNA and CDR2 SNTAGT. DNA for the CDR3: TGTGCCAGCAGTGACCGGACAGGGATCTTCACTGAAGCTTTCTTT. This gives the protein CASSDRTGIFTEAFF.

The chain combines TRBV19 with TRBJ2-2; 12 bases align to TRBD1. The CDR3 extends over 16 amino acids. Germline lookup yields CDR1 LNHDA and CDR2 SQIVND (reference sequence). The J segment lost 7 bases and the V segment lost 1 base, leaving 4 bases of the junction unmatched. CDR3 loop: CASSIGGTGGYGELFF. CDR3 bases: TGTGCCAGTAGTATAGGGGGGACAGGGGGCTACGGGGAGCTGTTTTTT.

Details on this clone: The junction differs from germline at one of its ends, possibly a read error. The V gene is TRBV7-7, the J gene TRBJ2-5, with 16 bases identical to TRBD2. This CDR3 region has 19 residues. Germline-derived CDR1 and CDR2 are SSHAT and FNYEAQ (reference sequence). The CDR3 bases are TGTGCTAGCAGCCAGGGGACTAGCGGGGGGGTCATGAGAGGAGAGACCCAGTACTTC. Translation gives CASSQGTSGGVMRGETQYF.

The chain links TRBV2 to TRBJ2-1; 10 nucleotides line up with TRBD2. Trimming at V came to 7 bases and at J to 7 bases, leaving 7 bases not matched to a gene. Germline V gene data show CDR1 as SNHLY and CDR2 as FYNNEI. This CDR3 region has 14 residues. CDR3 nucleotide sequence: TGTGCCAGCAAGGGTAGCGGGGGGTTTAATGAGCAGTTCTTC. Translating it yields CASKGSGGFNEQFF.

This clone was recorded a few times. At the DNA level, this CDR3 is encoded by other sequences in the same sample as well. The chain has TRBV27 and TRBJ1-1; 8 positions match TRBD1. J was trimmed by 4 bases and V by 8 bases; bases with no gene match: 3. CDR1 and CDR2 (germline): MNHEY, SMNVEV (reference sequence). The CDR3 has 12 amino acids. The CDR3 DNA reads TGTGCCAGCTCAGACAGGGGCACTGAAGCTTTCTTT. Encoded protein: CASSDRGTEAFF.